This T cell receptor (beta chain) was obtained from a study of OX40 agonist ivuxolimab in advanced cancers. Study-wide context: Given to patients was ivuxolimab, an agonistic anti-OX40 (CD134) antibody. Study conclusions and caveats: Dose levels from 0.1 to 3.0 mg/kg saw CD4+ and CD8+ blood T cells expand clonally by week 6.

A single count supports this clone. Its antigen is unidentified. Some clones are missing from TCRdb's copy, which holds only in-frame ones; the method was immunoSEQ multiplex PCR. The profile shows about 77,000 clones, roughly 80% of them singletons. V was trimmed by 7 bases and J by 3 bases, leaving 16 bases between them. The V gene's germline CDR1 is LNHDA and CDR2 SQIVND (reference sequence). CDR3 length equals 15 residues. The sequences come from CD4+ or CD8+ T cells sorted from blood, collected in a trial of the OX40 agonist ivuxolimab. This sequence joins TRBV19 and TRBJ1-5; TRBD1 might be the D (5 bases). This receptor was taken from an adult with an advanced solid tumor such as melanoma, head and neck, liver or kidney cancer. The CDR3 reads CASTPVGQNNQPQHF. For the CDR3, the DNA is TGTGCCAGTACACCGGTGGGGCAGAACAATCAGCCCCAGCATTTT.